This TCR beta chain was sequenced in a study of shared clonotypes between healthy human individuals. The V gene's germline CDR1 is SGDLS and CDR2 YYNGEE. The junction had 12 bases not matched to a gene; V was cut back by 3 bases and J by 6 bases. The CDR3 loop spans 19 amino acids. Sequenced by immunoSEQ multiplex PCR; TCRdb stores in-frame clones only, minus some. The sample lists 1,500,000 or so clones, 98% occurring once. The TCR comes from a man between 25 and 39 years old in good health. V gene TRBV9 combines with J gene TRBJ2-1; 16 bases map to TRBD2. The sample was naive CD4+ T cells sorted from blood. Subset given: CD45RA+ positively selected. In DNA, the CDR3 is TGTGCCAGCAGCGCATCCGGGACTAGCGGGAGGGTATCGGGCAATGAGCAGTTCTTC. Translation gives CASSASGTSGRVSGNEQFF.